This TCR beta chain is drawn from a study of T cells in Graves' hyperthyroidism and ophthalmopathy (dated by TCRdb to about 2019). About the study as a whole: Peripheral blood samples were taken at the time of initial diagnosis, prior to any treatment. To identify distinguishing TCR V-J signatures, a discovery cohort of about a hundred patients was used, comprising 43 with Graves' ophthalmopathy and around 60 with stable Graves' hyperthyroidism. Prospective prediction of ophthalmopathy was tested in an independent validation cohort of 18 to 20 hyperthyroidism patients and 15 to 17 patients who later progressed to ophthalmopathy. The 100 discovery patients were randomly divided into training and test sets at a 7:3 ratio. The study also compared thyroid tissue and blood T-cell repertoires from about 6 Graves' hyperthyroidism patients. Following sampling, methimazole starting at 30 mg daily was given to hyperthyroidism patients, and high-dose intravenous methylprednisolone was given to ophthalmopathy patients. The paper describes TCR Vbeta CDR3 sequencing of 120 to 150 peripheral blood samples, made up of roughly 40 ophthalmopathy patients, some 80 hyperthyroidism patients and 17 progressor patients.

Points the paper makes about the study in general: Blood samples also contained most of the expanded thyroid clonotypes (frequency above 0.001), which suggests that blood repertoires may reflect thyroid immune responses. Sample size was not statistically predetermined, and blinding of investigators to group allocation was not performed. In validation, the model predicted progression to ophthalmopathy a median of roughly 6.2 months before onset, with roughly 68% sensitivity and almost 75% specificity. A model built on a 13 V-J signature distinguished ophthalmopathy from stable hyperthyroidism, reaching about 88% sensitivity and about 81% specificity in cross-validation and 80%/75% in testing.

Stable Graves' hyperthyroidism was defined as no progression to ophthalmopathy during 18 months of follow-up. The hyperthyroidism patients were between 18 and 65 years old and newly diagnosed, with a disease duration of less than 2 months. Exclusion was applied to patients with uncontrolled infections, other autoimmune diseases, pregnancy or lactation. Clinical symptoms, serum thyroxine and TRAb, thyroid ultrasound, and orbital computed tomography formed the basis for the diagnoses. Ficoll-Paque density gradient centrifugation was used to isolate PBMCs from approximately 10 ml of fresh peripheral blood. Total RNA was extracted with Trizol reagent, and quality was checked on an Agilent 2100 Bioanalyzer. V was cut back by 4 bases and J by 0 bases, leaving a gap of 14 bases between them. Counted from cysteine to phenylalanine, this CDR3 has 16 amino acids. Only the CDR3 DNA is retained, 48 bases long and in frame from the first base. Taken from the germline V gene, the CDR1 and CDR2 loops are KGHDR and SFDVKD.

Concerning this clonotype itself: The clone's antigen remains unknown. Per-base qualities were not stored, and no clone one base away is much larger.

The TCR beta CDR3 regions were amplified from the RNA transcripts. The first round of RT-PCR for the TCR CDR3 was performed with the HTBI primer set and the Qiagen OneStep RT-PCR kit. A second multiplex PCR round built the libraries, followed by size selection and purification. The libraries were sequenced on an Illumina HiSeq2000 using paired-end 100 bp reads. The study's own analysis went as follows. SOAPnuke was used to process the raw data, throwing out any read that contained adapters or uncalled bases, had a mean Phred below 15, or lacked an exact constant-primer or identifier match. COPE v1.2.5 was used to merge high-quality paired reads, and clonotypes were defined as unique nucleotide sequences. Clonotypes were aligned to IMGT TRBV, TRBD and TRBJ reference segments using MiTCR v1.1. The analysis included only V-J combinations with a frequency above 0.0001, which together covered around 99% of the repertoires. A TCS score was defined as the ratio between F50 (clonal expansion) and ExV (chaos), using BLOSUM62-based TCRdist between CDR3 peptides within each V-J. Welch's t-statistics and random forest reduced just over 500 V-J features to under 15, which were used in a naive Bayes classifier (R e1071). Thyroid-blood repertoire similarity was quantified with the Morisita-Horn index. Starting from the raw public reads, TCRdb applied fastp trimming at Q25, assembled clones with MiXCR and retained in-frame beta chains. Records with the same CDR3 protein are collapsed into one entry carrying the most frequent genes and DNA. TCRdb, not the original authors, processed these V and J calls. This sample is represented by hundreds of thousands of distinct CDR3 sequences; over 35% of them were singletons. The ten biggest clones cover 7.5% to 9.5% of the sample.

Sequencing was performed on blood. The rearrangement joined TRBV24-1 to TRBJ2-5, with TRBD2 as a weak D call on 6 bases. This TCR derives from a young man with Graves' hyperthyroidism. This receptor has the CDR3 CATSDRIAEYQETQYF. The sequenced DNA is TGTGCCACCAGTGACCGAATAGCGGAGTACCAAGAGACCCAGTACTTC.